The source of this T cell receptor beta chain is a study of tissue T cells after allogeneic stem cell transplantation. The overall study: Of the grafts for graft-versus-host disease patients, several were unmodified and three CD34-selected.

CDR1 is MNHEY, CDR2 SMNVEV, per germline (reference sequence). Trimming took 3 bases from V and 4 from J, leaving 7 bases between them. The CDR3 has 13 amino acids. With regard to this clone: Its target is unknown.

General study results and limits: Blood and spleen captured only part of the tissue TCR repertoire.

Steroid-refractory graft-versus-host disease after allogeneic hematopoietic cell transplant qualified adults for prospective research-autopsy enrollment. Assay: immunoSEQ multiplex PCR; the TCRdb copy retains only in-frame clones and omits some. This table holds more than 600 clones, approximately 68% found once. V usage is TRBV27 and J usage is TRBJ1-5, with unresolved D. Sequenced material: liver tissue, taken at autopsy. The source of this sequence is a male patient aged 60 or over with steroid-refractory graft-versus-host disease after an allogeneic stem cell transplant. Some T cells may be transferred from the graft donor. CDR3 residues: CASSFRRNQPQHF. CDR3 DNA: TGTGCCAGCAGTTTCCGCAGGAATCAGCCCCAGCATTTT.